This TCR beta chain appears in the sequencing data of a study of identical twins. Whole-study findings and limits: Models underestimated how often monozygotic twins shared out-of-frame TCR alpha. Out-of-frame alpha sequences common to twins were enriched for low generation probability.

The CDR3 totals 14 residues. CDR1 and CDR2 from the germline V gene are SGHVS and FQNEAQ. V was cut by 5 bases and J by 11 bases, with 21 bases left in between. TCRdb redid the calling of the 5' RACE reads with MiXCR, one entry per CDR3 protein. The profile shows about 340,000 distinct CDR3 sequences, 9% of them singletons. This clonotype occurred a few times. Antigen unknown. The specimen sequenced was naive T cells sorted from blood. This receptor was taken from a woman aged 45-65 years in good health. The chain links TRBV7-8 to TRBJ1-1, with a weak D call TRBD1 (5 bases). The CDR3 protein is CASSPGGAFEVAFF. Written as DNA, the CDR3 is TGTGCCAGCAGCCCGGGGGGTGCTTTTGAGGTGGCTTTCTTT.